This TCR beta chain derives from a study of blood T cell repertoires in COVID-19 (dated by TCRdb to 2020 to 2022). Regarding the research as a whole: Samples covering the acute and convalescent phases of COVID-19 were provided by collaborators in the United States, Italy and Spain. Sample metadata almost always included a de-identified subject ID, COVID-19 status, age in years and sex. Where HLA class I and class II types were available, the types were taken from metadata supplied by the sample provider, not from assay-based typing. The material from the prospective study consisted of cDNA or gDNA derived from T cells, B-cell-depleted T cells, or PBMCs. Deeply sampled blood TCRbeta repertoires from subjects exposed to, actively infected with, or recovered from COVID-19 were included in the dataset. The repertoires were made available in a free public database intended to serve as a resource for research on the immune response to SARS-CoV-2. The samples were drawn from two sources: the first 160 participants of the ongoing ImmuneRACE study, and 1,254 subjects contributed by 6 global collaborators. What the research found in general, with its limitations: The quantity of clinical and demographic metadata differed by source and by participant and was supplied without curation.

Points on this clone: Its target antigen remains unknown. It has no much larger one-base neighbor in the sample; base qualities were not kept.

Collaborating institutions collected whole blood in K2EDTA tubes following their own protocols. For TCRbeta analysis, collaborator samples were shipped as frozen whole blood, as isolated PBMCs, or as DNA extracted from either sample type. Based on the germline V gene (reference sequence), the CDR1 and CDR2 sequences are LNHDA and SQIVND. The junction shows trimming of 8 bases on V and 3 bases on J, and the gene matches do not reach 6 bases of it. CDR3 length: 14 amino acids, cysteine to phenylalanine. Only the CDR3 DNA stays, 42 bases, in frame from base 1. TCRbeta CDR3 regions were amplified from genomic DNA using the immunoSEQ Assay, a bias-controlled multiplex PCR. The paper's data handling went like this. Nucleated cell counts per sample were estimated from amplification of reference gene primers within the assay. Sequence reads were collapsed and filtered to measure the absolute abundance of every unique TCRbeta CDR3 rearrangement. For each sample, productive Simpson clonality was calculated by taking the square root of Simpson's diversity index across productive rearrangements. TCRdb provides this immuneACCESS table in a form limited to in-frame rearrangements. Some clones are lacking; in checked studies, under half of them reflect an unresolved V gene, and why the rest are absent is not known. That table supplies the V and J calls and clone size; D and trimming were determined from the DNA. This sample lists approximately 170,000 clones; roughly 70% were detected once. The ten largest clonotypes hold 2.5% to 3.5% of the sample.

The chain employs TRBV19 and TRBJ2-2; the junction holds 7 bases that match TRBD1. This TCR was sampled from an elderly woman with acute or convalescent COVID-19. Sample: peripheral blood. The CDR3 protein: CASSGQGDTGELFF. The DNA sequence reads TGTGCCAGTTCGGGGCAGGGGGACACCGGGGAGCTGTTTTTT.